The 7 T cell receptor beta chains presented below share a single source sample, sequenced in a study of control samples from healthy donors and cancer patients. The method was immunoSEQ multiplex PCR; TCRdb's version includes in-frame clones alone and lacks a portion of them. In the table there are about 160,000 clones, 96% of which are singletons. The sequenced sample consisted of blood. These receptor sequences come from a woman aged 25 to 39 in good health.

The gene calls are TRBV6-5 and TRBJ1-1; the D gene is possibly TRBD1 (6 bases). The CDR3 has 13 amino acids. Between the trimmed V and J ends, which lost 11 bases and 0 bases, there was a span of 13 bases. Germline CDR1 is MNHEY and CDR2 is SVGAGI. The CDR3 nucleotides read TGTGCCGCGGGGGCAGCGGTGAACACTGAAGCTTTCTTT. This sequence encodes CAAGAAVNTEAFF.

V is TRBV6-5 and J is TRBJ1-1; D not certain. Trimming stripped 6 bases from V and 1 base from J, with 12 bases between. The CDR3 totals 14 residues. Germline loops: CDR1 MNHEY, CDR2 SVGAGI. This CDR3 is CASRKTDGNTEAFF. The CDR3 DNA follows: TGTGCCAGCAGAAAAACCGACGGGAACACTGAAGCTTTCTTT.

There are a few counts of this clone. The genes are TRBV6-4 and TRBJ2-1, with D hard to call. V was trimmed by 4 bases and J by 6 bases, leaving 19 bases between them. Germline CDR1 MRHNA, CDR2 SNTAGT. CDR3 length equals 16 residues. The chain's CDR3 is CASSASGDMVLNEQFF. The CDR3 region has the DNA TGTGCCAGCAGTGCTTCGGGCGATATGGTCCTCAATGAGCAGTTCTTC.

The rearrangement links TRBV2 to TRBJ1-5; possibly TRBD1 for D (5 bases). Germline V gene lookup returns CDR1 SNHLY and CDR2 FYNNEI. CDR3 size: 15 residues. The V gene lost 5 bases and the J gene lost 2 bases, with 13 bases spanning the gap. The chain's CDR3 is CASSPWGEGNQPQHF. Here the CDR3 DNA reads TGTGCCAGCAGTCCCTGGGGGGAAGGCAATCAGCCCCAGCATTTT.

For the CDR3, the DNA is TGTGCCAGCAGTTTATCCTTGGGTTCTCTCCAGCTCACCTACGAGCAGTACTTC. As protein: CASSLSLGSLQLTYEQYF. V is TRBV28 and J is TRBJ2-7, with D unclear. Germline CDR1 is MDHEN and CDR2 is SYDVKM. Trimming left V 1 base short and J 2 bases short, with 21 bases between. The CDR3 totals 18 residues.

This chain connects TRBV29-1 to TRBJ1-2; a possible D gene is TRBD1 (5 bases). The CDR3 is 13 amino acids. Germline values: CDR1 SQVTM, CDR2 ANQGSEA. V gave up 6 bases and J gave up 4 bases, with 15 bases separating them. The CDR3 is CSVQTALSYGYTF. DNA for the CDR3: TGCAGCGTACAGACAGCTTTGAGCTATGGCTACACCTTC.

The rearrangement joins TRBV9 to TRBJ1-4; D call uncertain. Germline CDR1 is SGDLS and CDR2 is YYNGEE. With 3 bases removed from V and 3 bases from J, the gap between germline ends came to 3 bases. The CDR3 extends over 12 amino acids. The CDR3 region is CASSAPNEKLFF. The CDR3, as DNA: TGTGCCAGCAGCGCCCCTAATGAAAAACTGTTTTTT.